The present TCR beta chain was sequenced within a study of cytomegalovirus exposure and HLA in healthy donors. As for this clone: Its antigen is not known.

Study outcomes and limitations: It has been reported that TCR beta sequences accurately predicted the HLA-A and HLA-B alleles of most subjects. Trimming of TCR beta V- and J-genes showed a link, identified in a later analysis, to a missense DCLRE1C variant. CMV serostatus was the sole immune exposure data available.

The study ran its PCR with 60 Vbeta and 13 Jbeta primers. TCRdb keeps only in-frame clones here, not all; method: immunoSEQ multiplex PCR. The sample contains 100,000 to 150,000 clones, 80% to 85% of which appear only once. Those who donated were healthy bone marrow donors. This sequence was found in a boy aged 5-17 years in good health and CMV-seronegative. What was sequenced was PBMCs.

CDR3 DNA: TGTGCCAGTAACCGGGGGGACTCTGGGGCCAACGTCCTGACTTTC. This gives the protein CASNRGDSGANVLTF. The rearrangement links TRBV19 to TRBJ2-6, with TRBD2 matching 7 bases. The J segment lost 0 bases and the V segment lost 7 bases, leaving 3 bases of the junction unmatched. Germline V gene data show CDR1 as LNHDA and CDR2 as SQIVND (reference sequence). The length of the CDR3 is 15 residues.